These 30 T cell receptor beta chains share one sample of origin, sequenced in a study of blood T cell repertoires in COVID-19 (dated by TCRdb to about 2020). The library was produced with the immunoSEQ multiplex PCR assay. TCRdb retrieved this table from immuneACCESS and kept in-frame rearrangements only. Not all clones are present; in checked studies, unresolved V genes account for under half, and no reason is known for the remainder. The sample table shows about 220,000 clones, and around four fifths are seen once. The ten largest clones add up to around 8% of the sample. The sequencing input was peripheral blood. Receptors originate from a woman of 80 years or more with COVID-19, enrolled during active disease.

This clone was observed a single time. The V gene is TRBV28, the J gene TRBJ2-7; the D gene is possibly TRBD1 (5 bases). The V gene's germline CDR1 is MDHEN and CDR2 SYDVKM. There are 15 residues in the CDR3. The germline V and J ends were trimmed by 3 bases and 0 bases, with 12 bases remaining between them. The CDR3 DNA is TGTGCCAGCAGTTTTGGGGCGCAGAGCTCCTACGAGCAGTACTTC. It codes for CASSFGAQSSYEQYF.

With regard to this clone: Additional DNA sequences in this sample encode the identical CDR3. The chain carries TRBV20-1 and TRBJ1-1; a possible D gene is TRBD1 (5 bases). This CDR3 has 12 residues. V was pared by 3 bases and J by 3 bases, with 8 bases between. Germline V gives CDR1 DFQATT, CDR2 SNEGSKA (reference sequence). This CDR3 is CSASAGYTEAFF. The CDR3 DNA is TGCAGTGCTAGTGCAGGGTACACTGAAGCTTTCTTT.

The CDR3 here is CASSLEAGIYNEQFF. The CDR3 bases are TGTGCCAGCAGCTTGGAAGCGGGGATTTACAATGAGCAGTTCTTC. This chain joins TRBV5-4 and TRBJ2-1; 7 bases fit TRBD2. With 0 bases clipped from V and 4 bases from J, the junction kept 4 bases outside the gene matches. Germline CDR1 reads SGHNT; CDR2 reads YYREEE (reference sequence). The CDR3 consists of 15 residues. Full variable domain (rest looked up from reference TRBV5-4 and TRBJ2-1): ETGVTQSPTHLIKTRGQQVTLRCSSQSGHNTVSWYQQALGQGPQFIFQYYREEENGRGNFPPRFSGLQFPNYSSELNVNALELDDSALYLCASSLEAGIYNEQFFGPGTRLTVL.

This chain links TRBV4-1 with TRBJ1-2; D ambiguous. V was shortened by 5 bases and J by 0 bases, with 16 bases between the two germline ends. Germline CDR1 and CDR2: MGHRA and YSYEKL. CDR3 size: 16 residues. The CDR3 loop reads CASSNFRLSANYGYTF. CDR3 coding DNA: TGCGCCAGCAGCAACTTTAGACTCTCCGCTAACTATGGCTACACCTTC.

The genes are TRBV5-8 and TRBJ2-2; unclear D gene. Germline CDR1 reads SGHTS; CDR2 reads YDEGEE. The CDR3 spans 14 residues. V lost 0 bases and J lost 1, with 4 bases in between. CDR3 sequence (DNA): TGTGCCAGCAGCTTGGCGGGGAACACCGGGGAGCTGTTTTTT. Amino acid sequence: CASSLAGNTGELFF.

The chain links TRBV7-9 to TRBJ1-6; 10 nucleotides line up with TRBD1. Trimming at V came to 2 bases and at J to 10 bases, leaving 5 bases not matched to a gene. This CDR3 is built from 15 residues. Germline V lookup: CDR1 SEHNR, CDR2 FQNEAQ (reference sequence). The CDR3 coding sequence is TGTGCCAGCAGCTTACTGGGACAGGGGTCGTCACCCCTCCACTTT. It encodes CASSLLGQGSSPLHF.

This clone turned up a few times. V gene TRBV3-1 (or the pseudogene TRBV3-2) combines with J gene TRBJ1-1, with D maybe TRBD1 (5 bases). This CDR3 has 14 amino acids. V was cut by 4 bases and J by 4 bases, with 13 bases left in between. Germline CDR1 is LGHDT and CDR2 is YNNKEL (reference sequence). CDR3 residues: CASSRKGAVTEAFF. Here the CDR3 DNA reads TGTGCCAGCAGCCGAAAAGGGGCCGTCACTGAAGCTTTCTTT.

This clone was recorded only once. The chain joins TRBV18 to TRBJ1-2; D is perhaps TRBD1 (5 bases). Trimming left V 8 bases short and J 2 bases short, with 18 bases between. Germline-derived CDR1 and CDR2 are KGHSH and LQKENI. CDR3 size: 15 residues. The CDR3 nucleotides are TGTGCCAGCCGTCTGGGTCAGAACAGGAACTATGGCTACACCTTC. It encodes CASRLGQNRNYGYTF.

The chain combines TRBV3-1 (or the pseudogene TRBV3-2) with TRBJ2-3, with a tentative D call TRBD2 (6 bases). The V end lost 4 bases, the J end lost 1 base, and 12 bases lay between the germline ends. The germline V gene has CDR1 LGHDT and CDR2 YNNKEL (reference sequence). The CDR3 has 15 residues. The chain's CDR3 is CASSLRERGTDTQYF. DNA of the CDR3: TGTGCCAGCAGCCTAAGGGAGCGGGGCACAGATACGCAGTATTTT.

This clone was seen a single time. V is TRBV5-8 and J is TRBJ2-1; 7 nucleotides line up with TRBD2. The CDR3 spans 15 residues. The junction had 9 bases not matched to a gene; V was cut back by 5 bases and J by 4 bases. Germline values: CDR1 SGHTS, CDR2 YDEGEE. DNA for the CDR3: TGTGCCAGCAGGTTCCTAGCGGTGGCTTACAATGAGCAGTTCTTC. Translation: CASRFLAVAYNEQFF.

This chain uses TRBV6-2 or TRBV6-3 with TRBJ2-4, with D hard to call. This CDR3 comprises 14 residues. Per the germline V gene, CDR1 is MNHEY and CDR2 is SVGEGT. V was cut by 0 bases and J by 9 bases, with 12 bases left in between. Here the CDR3 reads CASSYSSPSGIQYF. CDR3 nucleotides: TGTGCCAGCAGTTACTCTTCCCCCTCGGGCATTCAGTACTTC.

The genes are TRBV28 and TRBJ1-2, with TRBD1 matching 10 bases. The V and J ends lost 3 bases and 2 bases, in that order; junction bases with no gene match: 3. The V gene's germline CDR1 is MDHEN and CDR2 SYDVKM. The CDR3 runs 15 residues. The CDR3 DNA sequence: TGTGCCAGCAGTTTCGGGACAGGGGCCAACTATGGCTACACCTTC. Its translation: CASSFGTGANYGYTF.

The gene calls are TRBV30 and TRBJ2-1; D is perhaps TRBD2 (5 bases). In germline, CDR1 is GTSNPN, CDR2 SVGIG (reference sequence). The germline V and J ends were trimmed by 3 bases and 8 bases, with 14 bases remaining between them. The CDR3 has 13 amino acids. CDR3 bases: TGTGCCTGGAGGAGGGCCCCATTTTATGAGCAGTTCTTC. It specifies CAWRRAPFYEQFF.

This sequence joins TRBV7-3 and TRBJ1-3; TRBD1 is a possible D gene (5 bases). With 4 bases removed from V and 4 bases from J, the gap between germline ends came to 8 bases. The CDR3 is 13 amino acids. Germline V CDR1 and CDR2: SGHTA, FQGTGA. The CDR3 reads CASSSGIGNTIYF. The CDR3 bases are TGTGCCAGCAGCTCAGGGATCGGAAACACCATATATTTT. Drawing the rest from reference TRBV7-3 and TRBJ1-3, the complete variable domain is GAGVSQTPSNKVTEKGKYVELRCDPISGHTALYWYRQSLGQGPEFLIYFQGTGAADDSGLPNDRFFAVRPEGSVSTLKIQRTERGDSAVYLCASSSGIGNTIYFGEGSWLTVV.

This clone appeared a few times. The V and J genes are TRBV5-6 and TRBJ1-3; unclear D gene. Per germline, CDR1 SGHDT and CDR2 YYEEEE. The CDR3 has 18 residues. Between the trimmed V and J ends, which lost 4 bases and 0 bases, there was a span of 20 bases. The CDR3 DNA sequence: TGTGCCAGCAGCCCCGGGGAGCGGCGAACGAGCTCTGGAAACACCATATATTTT. Protein product: CASSPGERRTSSGNTIYF. The complete variable domain, with remaining parts taken from reference TRBV5-6 and TRBJ1-3, reads DAGVTQSPTHLIKTRGQQVTLRCSPKSGHDTVSWYQQALGQGPQFIFQYYEEEERQRGNFPDRFSGHQFPNYSSELNVNALLLGDSALYLCASSPGERRTSSGNTIYFGEGSWLTVV.

This chain links TRBV5-6 with TRBJ1-2; D may be TRBD1 (6 bases). V shed 2 bases and J shed 8 bases, with 13 bases lying between them. Germline values: CDR1 SGHDT, CDR2 YYEEEE. The CDR3 length is 13 residues. CDR3 in amino acids: CASSLGTSVGYTF. DNA of the CDR3: TGTGCCAGCAGCTTAGGGACATCCGTCGGCTACACCTTC.

This chain connects TRBV4-1 to TRBJ2-7, with a possible D match to TRBD1 (6 bases). This CDR3 is built from 15 residues. Trimming took 0 bases from V and 2 from J, leaving 11 bases between them. CDR1 is MGHRA and CDR2 is YSYEKL in the germline V gene. The CDR3 here is CASSQDGGSPYEQYF. In nucleotides, the CDR3 is TGCGCCAGCAGCCAAGATGGGGGCAGCCCCTACGAGCAGTACTTC.

This clone showed up just once. The chain joins TRBV7-8 to TRBJ2-2; 8 nucleotides match TRBD1. Per germline, CDR1 SGHVS and CDR2 FQNEAQ. The junction had 4 bases not matched to a gene; V was cut back by 4 bases and J by 0 bases. This CDR3 has 16 amino acids. In nucleotides, the CDR3 is TGTGCCAGCAGCTACCGGACAGGGACGAACACCGGGGAGCTGTTTTTT. Protein product: CASSYRTGTNTGELFF.

The chain combines TRBV19 with TRBJ1-4, with 7 nucleotides matching TRBD1. J lost 8 bases, V lost 4 bases, and 10 bases had no gene match. CDR3 size: 15 residues. The germline V gene has CDR1 LNHDA and CDR2 SQIVND (reference sequence). The chain's CDR3 is CASSTDRISGEKLFF. The CDR3 DNA follows: TGTGCCAGTAGTACGGACAGGATTTCGGGGGAAAAACTGTTTTTT. Full variable domain (missing parts from reference TRBV19 and TRBJ1-4): DGGITQSPKYLFRKEGQNVTLSCEQNLNHDAMYWYRQDPGQGLRLIYYSQIVNDFQKGDIAEGYSVSREKKESFPLTVTSAQKNPTAFYLCASSTDRISGEKLFFGSGTQLSVL.

The chain recombines TRBV7-9 with TRBJ1-1, with 7 bases lining up with TRBD1. V shed 3 bases and J 1 base; nucleotides not matched to a gene: 2. Germline CDR1 SEHNR, CDR2 FQNEAQ (reference sequence). This CDR3 region has 14 residues. For the CDR3, the DNA is TGTGCCAGCAGCTTGGGACAGCAGAACACTGAAGCTTTCTTT. Its protein is CASSLGQQNTEAFF.

This clone was detected once. Other DNA sequences from this sample encode an identical CDR3 as well. CDR3 nucleotide sequence: TGTGCCAGCAGCTTAGGCCAGAACACTGAAGCTTTCTTT. This translates into CASSLGQNTEAFF. The chain joins TRBV7-3 to TRBJ1-1; D not resolved. This CDR3 is built from 13 residues. Germline CDR1 SGHTA, CDR2 FQGTGA. V shed 2 bases and J shed 1 base, with 5 bases lying between them.

The rearrangement links TRBV30 to TRBJ1-6; no clear D. The CDR3 runs to 15 residues. From germline, CDR1 is GTSNPN and CDR2 SVGIG (reference sequence). The V and J ends lost 5 bases and 0 bases respectively, with 11 bases between them. CDR3 coding DNA: TGTGCCTGGGAGGTACAGAGCTCCTATAATTCACCCCTCCACTTT. It specifies CAWEVQSSYNSPLHF.

V usage is TRBV6-2 or TRBV6-3 and J usage is TRBJ2-1, with D possibly matching TRBD2 (6 bases). CDR1 MNHEY and CDR2 SVGEGT come from the germline V gene. Trimming took off 6 bases at V and 8 bases at J, with 17 bases between the two ends. The CDR3 is 14 residues long. Here the CDR3 DNA reads TGTGCCAGCAGCTTAGCGGCCCCCCCCTATGAGCAGTTCTTC. This encodes CASSLAAPPYEQFF.

The gene calls are TRBV5-3 and TRBJ1-2, with a possible D match to TRBD1 (5 bases). TRBV5-3 is placed among ORFs of uncertain function. The germline V and J ends were trimmed by 4 bases and 8 bases, with 18 bases remaining between them. CDR3 length equals 14 residues. CDR3 nucleotide sequence: TGTGCCAGAAGCGGCGGGACTCCCGAGGGCGGCTACACCTTC. Its translation is CARSGGTPEGGYTF.

This chain connects TRBV10-3 to TRBJ1-2, with 8 bases identical to TRBD1. V shed 7 bases, J shed 3 bases, and the junction held 13 bases outside the gene matches. This CDR3 is built from 16 residues. Looked up from germline, CDR1 is ENHRY and CDR2 is SYGVKD. The DNA for the CDR3 is TGTGCCATCAAACCGGAGAAGGGGACAGGCTACTATGGCTACACCTTC. Its translation is CAIKPEKGTGYYGYTF.

The chain is built from TRBV9 and TRBJ2-5; 13 bases agree with TRBD2. V lost 4 bases and J lost 3; bases outside the gene matches: 6. The CDR3 consists of 16 residues. CDR1 and CDR2 from the germline V gene are SGDLS and YYNGEE. The DNA of the CDR3 is TGTGCCAGCAGCTCTTTCGGGACTAGCGGGAAAGAGACCCAGTACTTC. It translates to CASSSFGTSGKETQYF.

The chain uses TRBV7-2 and TRBJ2-1; D perhaps matches TRBD2 (6 bases). Trimming removed 1 base at V and 11 bases at J, with 12 bases between. Germline-derived CDR1 and CDR2 are SGHTA and FQGNSA. The CDR3 contains 13 residues. The CDR3 loop reads CASSLGGTSQQFF. CDR3 bases: TGTGCCAGCAGCTTAGGGGGGACTTCTCAGCAGTTCTTC.

The chain links TRBV29-1 to TRBJ1-1; D gene unclear. Trimming removed 6 bases from V and 0 bases from J, with 5 bases in between. Per the germline V gene, CDR1 is SQVTM and CDR2 is ANQGSEA. The CDR3 spans 11 residues. DNA for the CDR3: TGCAGCGTACGGGTGAACACTGAAGCTTTCTTT. This translates into CSVRVNTEAFF.

This clone has just one count. The CDR3 here is CASSYGLAGLYNEQFF. DNA of the CDR3: TGTGCCAGCAGCTATGGACTAGCGGGGCTATACAATGAGCAGTTCTTC. The chain recombines TRBV7-3 with TRBJ2-1; 12 bases are a match to TRBD2. The CDR3 has 16 amino acids. After removal of 4 bases from V and 4 bases from J, the junction contained 5 bases not matched to a gene. CDR1 is SGHTA and CDR2 is FQGTGA in the germline V gene.

The genes are TRBV6-1 and TRBJ2-5; D is perhaps TRBD2 (6 bases). Germline V CDR1 and CDR2: MNHNS, SASEGT. The CDR3 sequence is 15 residues long. Trimming took 1 base from V and 3 from J, leaving 12 bases between them. The CDR3 nucleotides are TGTGCCAGCAGTGAAGTTGTCGCGGGGAAAGAGACCCAGTACTTC. The encoded protein is CASSEVVAGKETQYF.